This TCR beta chain was found in a study of T cells in Graves' hyperthyroidism and ophthalmopathy. Across the whole study: Peripheral blood was taken when the disease was first diagnosed, before any treatment began.

Findings and caveats of the study: Separating ophthalmopathy from stable hyperthyroidism was achieved by a 13 V-J model.

TCR beta CDR3 region amplification was performed from RNA transcripts. Carried out on the TCR CDR3, a first-round RT-PCR used the HTBI primer set. Each CDR3 protein is one row after TCRdb ran MiXCR on the multiplex PCR reads. The table has 250,000 or so distinct CDR3 sequences, roughly 15% seen once; the top ten hold 30%. V shed 6 bases, J shed 2 bases, and the junction held 7 bases outside the gene matches. Germline V gene lookup returns CDR1 MNHEY and CDR2 SMNVEV (reference sequence). There are 15 residues in the CDR3. On the basis of clinical symptoms, serum thyroxine and TRAb, thyroid ultrasound and orbital computed tomography, diagnoses were made. Ahead of any ophthalmopathy symptoms, the blood sample was obtained at the first diagnosis of hyperthyroidism. This clonotype was detected many times. Its antigen remains unknown.

Sequencing was done on a sample of blood. This TCR derives from a woman aged 45-59 years with Graves' hyperthyroidism that later progressed to Graves' ophthalmopathy. This chain joins TRBV27 and TRBJ1-5, with 7 bases aligning to TRBD1. The CDR3 DNA follows: TGTGCCAGCAGAGAGACAGGGCTACGCAATCAGCCCCAGCATTTT. This gives the protein CASRETGLRNQPQHF.